Given below is one T cell receptor beta chain in context. These data originate in a study of blood T cell repertoires in COVID-19. Study details: Acute and convalescent COVID-19 samples came from the United States, Italy and Spain.

TCRdb's copy holds only in-frame clones and misses some; the assay was immunoSEQ multiplex PCR. The sample includes about 64,000 clones, 65% to 80% seen only once; the top ten take 5% to 5.5%. Germline assignment: CDR1 MNHEY and CDR2 SVGAGI. This CDR3 is built from 16 residues. With 0 bases clipped from V and 7 bases from J, the junction kept 5 bases outside the gene matches. The chain couples TRBV6-5 to TRBJ1-4, with 10 positions matching TRBD1. This sequence was found in a human donor in a cohort sampled during active COVID-19. The sequenced material came from peripheral blood. The CDR3 nucleotides read TGTGCCAGCAGTTACTCCCCGGGACAGGGGAGTGAAAAACTGTTTTTT. The encoded protein is CASSYSPGQGSEKLFF.